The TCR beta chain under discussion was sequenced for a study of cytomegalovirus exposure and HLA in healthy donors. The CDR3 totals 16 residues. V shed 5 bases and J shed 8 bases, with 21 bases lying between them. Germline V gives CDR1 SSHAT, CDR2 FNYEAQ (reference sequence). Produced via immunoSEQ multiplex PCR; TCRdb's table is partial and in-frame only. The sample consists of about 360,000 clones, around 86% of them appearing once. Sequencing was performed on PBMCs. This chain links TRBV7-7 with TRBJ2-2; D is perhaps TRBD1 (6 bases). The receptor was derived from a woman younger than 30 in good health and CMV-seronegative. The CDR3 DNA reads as TGTGCCAGCAGCCCCCGAGGGACACCCAGCCAAGGGGAGCTGTTTTTT. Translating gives CASSPRGTPSQGELFF.